The rows below give T cell receptor beta chains drawn from one sample of a study of early T cells in non-severe SARS-CoV-2 infection. TCRdb independently ran MiXCR on the 5' RACE reads; one entry per CDR3 protein. The table shows roughly 110,000 distinct CDR3 sequences, with around 10% occurring only once. Sequencing was carried out using whole blood. The source is an adult who was a healthcare worker with PCR-confirmed SARS-CoV-2 infection or an uninfected control (not recorded which). The CDR3 runs from the conserved cysteine through the conserved F or W. The order of the fields is V gene, clone size, J gene, D gene, CDR3 protein, CDR3 DNA. The D gene is left open where the match is weak. Part of the rows lack a size; the others show once, few, many or a class for expanded clones.

v_call: TRBV28; clone_size: few; j_call: TRBJ2-5; d_call: TRBD1; cdr3_aa: CATRDSKETQYF; cdr3_nt: TGTGCCACCCGGGACAGCAAAGAGACCCAGTACTTC
v_call: TRBV29-1; clone_size: few; j_call: TRBJ2-2; d_call: -; cdr3_aa: CSVVLGAGELFF; cdr3_nt: TGCAGCGTTGTCCTGGGAGCCGGGGAGCTGTTTTTT
v_call: TRBV20-1; clone_size: -; j_call: TRBJ1-4; d_call: -; cdr3_aa: CSARPSVGNEKLFF; cdr3_nt: TGCAGTGCTAGACCGAGTGTGGGTAATGAAAAACTGTTTTTT
v_call: TRBV2; clone_size: many; j_call: TRBJ1-2; d_call: -; cdr3_aa: CASSDRDNYGYTF; cdr3_nt: TGTGCCAGCAGTGATCGAGACAACTATGGCTACACCTTC
v_call: TRBV2; clone_size: -; j_call: TRBJ2-2; d_call: TRBD2; cdr3_aa: CASSSLAEAGELFF; cdr3_nt: TGTGCCAGCAGTAGCCTAGCGGAAGCCGGGGAGCTGTTTTTT
v_call: TRBV12-3/TRBV12-4; clone_size: few; j_call: TRBJ1-1; d_call: -; cdr3_aa: CASRGLGQNTEAFF; cdr3_nt: TGTGCCAGCAGAGGATTGGGACAGAACACTGAAGCTTTCTTT
v_call: TRBV27; clone_size: -; j_call: TRBJ2-7; d_call: TRBD1; cdr3_aa: CASSRQGAHEQYF; cdr3_nt: TGTGCCAGCTCTAGACAGGGCGCCCACGAGCAGTACTTC
v_call: TRBV6-5; clone_size: few; j_call: TRBJ1-3; d_call: -; cdr3_aa: CASRRGPSSGNTIYF; cdr3_nt: TGTGCCAGCAGACGCGGTCCCAGCTCTGGAAACACCATATATTTT
v_call: TRBV5-5; clone_size: few; j_call: TRBJ1-1; d_call: -; cdr3_aa: CASSLGTVNTEAFF; cdr3_nt: TGTGCCAGCAGCTTGGGGACAGTGAACACTGAAGCTTTCTTT
v_call: TRBV13; clone_size: many; j_call: TRBJ2-4; d_call: -; cdr3_aa: CASGVRGNIQYF; cdr3_nt: TGTGCCAGCGGCGTCCGGGGAAACATTCAGTACTTC
v_call: TRBV14; clone_size: -; j_call: TRBJ2-1; d_call: TRBD2; cdr3_aa: CASSPERGPGHEQFF; cdr3_nt: TGTGCCAGCAGCCCCGAGCGGGGACCGGGTCATGAGCAGTTCTTC
v_call: TRBV5-6; clone_size: few; j_call: TRBJ2-7; d_call: -; cdr3_aa: CASSGTPGQGKEQYF; cdr3_nt: TGTGCCAGCAGCGGAACTCCGGGACAAGGTAAAGAGCAGTACTTC
v_call: TRBV28; clone_size: many; j_call: TRBJ1-2; d_call: TRBD1; cdr3_aa: CASSLRAGGVYGYTF; cdr3_nt: TGTGCCAGCAGTTTAAGGGCAGGGGGTGTCTATGGCTACACCTTC
v_call: TRBV4-2; clone_size: few; j_call: TRBJ2-3; d_call: TRBD2; cdr3_aa: CASSQERAGKMDTQYF; cdr3_nt: TGTGCCAGCAGCCAAGAGAGAGCGGGAAAGATGGATACGCAGTATTTT
v_call: TRBV2; clone_size: few; j_call: TRBJ2-1; d_call: -; cdr3_aa: CASQVDEQFF; cdr3_nt: TGTGCCAGTCAAGTTGATGAGCAGTTCTTC
v_call: TRBV7-3; clone_size: -; j_call: TRBJ1-3; d_call: -; cdr3_aa: CASIPPRQTSGNTIYF; cdr3_nt: TGTGCCAGCATTCCCCCGAGACAGACCTCTGGAAACACCATATATTTT
v_call: TRBV5-6; clone_size: few; j_call: TRBJ2-7; d_call: -; cdr3_aa: CASSYGRAYEQYF; cdr3_nt: TGTGCCAGCAGCTACGGACGGGCCTACGAGCAGTACTTC
v_call: TRBV7-9; clone_size: few; j_call: TRBJ2-3; d_call: -; cdr3_aa: CASSLIADTQYF; cdr3_nt: TGTGCCAGCAGCCTAATTGCAGATACGCAGTATTTT
v_call: TRBV21-1; clone_size: -; j_call: TRBJ2-2; d_call: -; cdr3_aa: CASSKGALTAGELFF; cdr3_nt: TGTGCCAGCAGCAAAGGCGCATTGACAGCCGGGGAGCTGTTTTTT
v_call: TRBV18; clone_size: few; j_call: TRBJ2-7; d_call: TRBD2; cdr3_aa: CASSPGLAASYEQYF; cdr3_nt: TGTGCCAGCTCACCAGGACTAGCGGCCTCCTACGAGCAGTACTTC
v_call: TRBV29-1; clone_size: many; j_call: TRBJ2-3; d_call: -; cdr3_aa: CSGGTDTQYF; cdr3_nt: TGCAGCGGAGGCACAGATACGCAGTATTTT
v_call: TRBV20-1; clone_size: -; j_call: TRBJ2-1; d_call: -; cdr3_aa: CSASDRNTYNEQFF; cdr3_nt: TGCAGTGCTAGTGATCGGAACACCTACAATGAGCAGTTCTTC
v_call: TRBV7-6; clone_size: few; j_call: TRBJ2-1; d_call: TRBD2; cdr3_aa: CASSLAWGLAYNEQFF; cdr3_nt: TGTGCCAGCAGCTTAGCATGGGGACTAGCATACAATGAGCAGTTCTTC
v_call: TRBV27; clone_size: many; j_call: TRBJ1-1; d_call: -; cdr3_aa: CASSHSITAMNTEAFF; cdr3_nt: TGTGCCAGCAGTCACTCCATTACGGCCATGAACACTGAAGCTTTCTTT
v_call: TRBV10-3; clone_size: few; j_call: TRBJ2-7; d_call: -; cdr3_aa: CATWDGDSYEQYF; cdr3_nt: TGTGCCACCTGGGACGGCGACTCCTACGAGCAGTACTTC
v_call: TRBV28; clone_size: many; j_call: TRBJ2-7; d_call: -; cdr3_aa: CASSLSGVLRKQYF; cdr3_nt: TGTGCCAGCAGTTTGTCAGGGGTTCTACGAAAGCAGTACTTC
v_call: TRBV7-6; clone_size: -; j_call: TRBJ2-3; d_call: -; cdr3_aa: CASSPFGGATDTQYF; cdr3_nt: TGTGCCAGCAGCCCCTTCGGGGGTGCCACAGATACGCAGTATTTT
v_call: TRBV10-3; clone_size: few; j_call: TRBJ1-2; d_call: -; cdr3_aa: CATLPPELSRGYTF; cdr3_nt: TGTGCCACCTTACCCCCCGAGCTTTCACGCGGCTACACCTTC
v_call: TRBV28; clone_size: -; j_call: TRBJ2-1; d_call: -; cdr3_aa: CASSLSRDEQFF; cdr3_nt: TGTGCCAGCAGTTTAAGTCGGGATGAGCAGTTCTTC
v_call: TRBV9; clone_size: few; j_call: TRBJ2-2; d_call: -; cdr3_aa: CASSVNSFGELFF; cdr3_nt: TGTGCCAGCAGCGTAAATTCTTTCGGGGAGCTGTTTTTT
v_call: TRBV6-5; clone_size: few; j_call: TRBJ2-7; d_call: -; cdr3_aa: CASSRQGTIYEQYF; cdr3_nt: TGTGCCAGCAGTAGACAGGGGACTATCTACGAGCAGTACTTC
v_call: TRBV9; clone_size: many; j_call: TRBJ1-2; d_call: TRBD1; cdr3_aa: CASSTGQGDGYTF; cdr3_nt: TGTGCCAGCAGCACTGGACAGGGAGATGGCTACACCTTC
v_call: TRBV2; clone_size: many; j_call: TRBJ2-1; d_call: TRBD1; cdr3_aa: CASRRGTGYEQFF; cdr3_nt: TGTGCCAGCAGACGCGGGACAGGGTATGAGCAGTTCTTC
v_call: TRBV6-1; clone_size: few; j_call: TRBJ2-7; d_call: -; cdr3_aa: CASDPGINYEQYF; cdr3_nt: TGTGCCAGCGATCCGGGGATTAACTACGAGCAGTACTTC
v_call: TRBV15; clone_size: -; j_call: TRBJ2-6; d_call: -; cdr3_aa: CATSKPGLPGANVLTF; cdr3_nt: TGTGCCACCAGCAAACCGGGTCTCCCTGGGGCCAACGTCCTGACTTTC
v_call: TRBV10-3; clone_size: -; j_call: TRBJ2-7; d_call: TRBD1; cdr3_aa: CAIRRTGVDEQYF; cdr3_nt: TGTGCCATCAGGAGGACAGGGGTAGACGAGCAGTACTTC
v_call: TRBV15; clone_size: -; j_call: TRBJ1-1; d_call: -; cdr3_aa: CATRGLNTEAFF; cdr3_nt: TGTGCCACCCGCGGCCTTAACACTGAAGCTTTCTTT